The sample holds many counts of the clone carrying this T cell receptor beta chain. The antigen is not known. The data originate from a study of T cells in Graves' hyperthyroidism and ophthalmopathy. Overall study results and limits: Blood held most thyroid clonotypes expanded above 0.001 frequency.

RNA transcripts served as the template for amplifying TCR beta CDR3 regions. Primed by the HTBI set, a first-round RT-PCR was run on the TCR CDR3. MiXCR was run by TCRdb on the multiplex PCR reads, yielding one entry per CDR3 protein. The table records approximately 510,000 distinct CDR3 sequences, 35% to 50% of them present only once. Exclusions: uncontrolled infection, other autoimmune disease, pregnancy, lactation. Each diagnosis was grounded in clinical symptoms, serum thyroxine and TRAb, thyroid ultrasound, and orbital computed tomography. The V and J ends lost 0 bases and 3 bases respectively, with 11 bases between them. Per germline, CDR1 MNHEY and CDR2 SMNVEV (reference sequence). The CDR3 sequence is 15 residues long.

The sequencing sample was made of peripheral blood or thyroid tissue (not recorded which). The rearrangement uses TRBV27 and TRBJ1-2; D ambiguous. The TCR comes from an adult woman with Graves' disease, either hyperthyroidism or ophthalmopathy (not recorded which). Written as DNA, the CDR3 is TGTGCCAGCAGTTTATCGGTTAGAGGGCACTATGGCTACACCTTC. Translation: CASSLSVRGHYGYTF.